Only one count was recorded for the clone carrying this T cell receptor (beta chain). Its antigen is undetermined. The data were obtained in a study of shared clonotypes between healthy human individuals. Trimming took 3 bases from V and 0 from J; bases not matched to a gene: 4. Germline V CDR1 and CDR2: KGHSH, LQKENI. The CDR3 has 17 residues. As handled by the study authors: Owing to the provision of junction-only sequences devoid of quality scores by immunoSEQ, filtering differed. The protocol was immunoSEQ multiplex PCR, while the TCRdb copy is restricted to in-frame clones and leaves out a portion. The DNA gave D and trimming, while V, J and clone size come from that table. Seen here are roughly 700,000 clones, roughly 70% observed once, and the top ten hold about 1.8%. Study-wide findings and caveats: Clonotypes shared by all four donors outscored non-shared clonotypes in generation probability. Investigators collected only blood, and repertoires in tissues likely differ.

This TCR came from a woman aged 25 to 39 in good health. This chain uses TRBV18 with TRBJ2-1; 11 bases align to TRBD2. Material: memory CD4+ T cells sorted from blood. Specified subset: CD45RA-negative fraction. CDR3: CASSPGTSGSSYNEQFF. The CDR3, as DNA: TGTGCCAGCTCACCCGGGACTAGCGGCAGCTCCTACAATGAGCAGTTCTTC.